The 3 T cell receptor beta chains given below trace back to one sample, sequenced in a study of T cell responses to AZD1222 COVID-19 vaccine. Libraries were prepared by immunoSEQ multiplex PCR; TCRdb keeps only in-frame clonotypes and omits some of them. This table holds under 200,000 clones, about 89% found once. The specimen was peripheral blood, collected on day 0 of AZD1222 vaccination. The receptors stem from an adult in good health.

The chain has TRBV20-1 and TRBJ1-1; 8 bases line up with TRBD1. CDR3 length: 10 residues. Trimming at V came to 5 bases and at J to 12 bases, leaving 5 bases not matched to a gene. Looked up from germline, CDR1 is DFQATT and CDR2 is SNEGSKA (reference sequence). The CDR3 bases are TGCAGTGCTCGGACAGGGTGGACTTTCTTT. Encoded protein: CSARTGWTFF.

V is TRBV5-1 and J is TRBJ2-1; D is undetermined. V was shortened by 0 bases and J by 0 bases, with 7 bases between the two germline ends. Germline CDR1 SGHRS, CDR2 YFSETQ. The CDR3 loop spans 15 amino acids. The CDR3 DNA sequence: TGCGCCAGCAGCTTGGACTCTTTCTCCTACAATGAGCAGTTCTTC. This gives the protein CASSLDSFSYNEQFF.

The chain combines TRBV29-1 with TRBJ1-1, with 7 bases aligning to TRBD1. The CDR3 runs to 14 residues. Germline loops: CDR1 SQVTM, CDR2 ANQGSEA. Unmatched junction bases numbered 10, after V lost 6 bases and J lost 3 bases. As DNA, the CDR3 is TGCAGCGTAATATTAGGGGGCGCGGACACTGAAGCTTTCTTT. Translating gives CSVILGGADTEAFF.